This T cell receptor beta chain was captured in a study of T-cell reconstitution after alpha-beta-depleted transplantation in children. The study, taken as a whole, reports: When one year had passed after transplant, most T-cell counts and diversity came from newly produced T cells. By about two months after transplant, alpha-beta T cells reportedly arose from several hundred graft clones that had expanded. Day-60 TCRbeta diversity that was high in some patients was derived from surviving recipient T cells and thymic progenitors.

The CDR3 extends over 19 amino acids. Germline CDR1 reads SEHNR; CDR2 reads FQNEAQ (reference sequence). V trimming: 1 base; J trimming: 9 bases; junction bases outside the gene matches: 19. For TCRbeta, the library was prepared with unique molecular identifiers. TCRdb ran MiXCR on the PCR reads and lists one entry per CDR3 protein. The table lists about 600,000 distinct CDR3 sequences, roughly 23% of them singletons. About this clonotype: The antigen remains unidentified.

This rearrangement joins TRBV7-9 to TRBJ2-1; 9 positions match TRBD2. The receptor was isolated from a boy less than two years old who had a stem cell transplant for acute myeloid leukemia, so the T cells may come from the graft donor. The sample consisted of PBMCs, mostly from graft donor cells, taken 360 days after TCRalphabeta/CD19-depleted stem cell transplant. The DNA of the CDR3 is TGTGCCAGCAGCTTAGGTTCCCTAGCGGGGCCCCGGGAGAGGAGTGAGCAGTTCTTC. It translates to CASSLGSLAGPRERSEQFF. The variable domain in full, completed from reference TRBV7-9 and TRBJ2-1, reads DTGVSQNPRHKITKRGQNVTFRCDPISEHNRLYWYRQTLGQGPEFLTYFQNEAQLEKSRLLSDRFSAERPKGSFSTLEIQRTEQGDSAMYLCASSLGSLAGPRERSEQFFGPGTRLTVL.